Shown below are 29 T cell receptor beta chains from a single sample sequenced in a study of blood T cell repertoires in COVID-19. Here immunoSEQ multiplex PCR was the method, and the copy in TCRdb shows in-frame clones only, minus some. The sample consists of 150,000 to 160,000 clones, approximately 80% of them appearing once. Sequenced: peripheral blood. These receptors all come from a woman aged 60-75 years with COVID-19, enrolled during active disease.

The rearrangement links TRBV9 to TRBJ1-4, with D uncertain. Looked up from germline, CDR1 is SGDLS and CDR2 is YYNGEE. The CDR3 runs 19 residues. V lost 4 bases to trimming and J lost 2 bases, with 24 bases between them. CDR3 loop: CASSPFPGGEVRTNEKLFF. The DNA of the CDR3 is TGTGCCAGCAGCCCATTTCCCGGTGGAGAGGTTAGGACTAATGAAAAACTGTTTTTT.

DNA of the CDR3: TGTGCCAGCAGTTTGCGGGGGAGGGGTTCACCCCTCCACTTT. As protein: CASSLRGRGSPLHF. V usage is TRBV27 and J usage is TRBJ1-6; maybe TRBD1 (5 bases). The CDR3 contains 14 residues. Trimming pared 3 bases from V and 9 bases from J, leaving 12 bases between. Germline V gene lookup returns CDR1 MNHEY and CDR2 SMNVEV (reference sequence).

This chain uses TRBV6-2 or TRBV6-3 with TRBJ1-5; a weak D match, TRBD1 (6 bases). Germline V gene lookup returns CDR1 MNHEY and CDR2 SVGEGT. Trimming took 0 bases from V and 1 from J, leaving 13 bases between them. This CDR3 region has 17 residues. Here the CDR3 DNA reads TGTGCCAGCAGTTACTCGACGTCCACAGGGAGCAATCAGCCCCAGCATTTT. Translated: CASSYSTSTGSNQPQHF.

This clone is a singleton in its sample. The chain carries TRBV19 and TRBJ2-5, with a weak D call TRBD2 (5 bases). The CDR3 is 10 amino acids. Germline CDR1 LNHDA, CDR2 SQIVND (reference sequence). With 11 bases removed from V and 4 bases from J, the gap between germline ends came to 8 bases. CDR3 residues: CASGGETQYF. The DNA for the CDR3 is TGTGCCTCTGGAGGAGAGACCCAGTACTTC. Full variable domain (outside the CDR3, taken from reference TRBV19 and TRBJ2-5): DGGITQSPKYLFRKEGQNVTLSCEQNLNHDAMYWYRQDPGQGLRLIYYSQIVNDFQKGDIAEGYSVSREKKESFPLTVTSAQKNPTAFYLCASGGETQYFGPGTRLLVL.

This chain uses TRBV3-1 (or the pseudogene TRBV3-2) with TRBJ1-1, with D maybe TRBD1 (6 bases). CDR3 length: 14 amino acids. Germline lookup yields CDR1 LGHDT and CDR2 YNNKEL (reference sequence). The ends were cut back, 1 base at V and 7 bases at J, with 13 bases in the middle. CDR3 DNA sequence: TGTGCCAGCAGCCAAGGACAGGCATTCAGTGAAGCTTTCTTT. This encodes CASSQGQAFSEAFF.

V is TRBV11-3 and J is TRBJ1-1, with a weak D call TRBD1 (6 bases). Trimming removed 4 bases from V and 0 bases from J, with 12 bases in between. Per the germline V gene, CDR1 is SGHNT and CDR2 is YENEEA. This CDR3 contains 15 residues. The CDR3 here is CASSSYRVLNTEAFF. DNA for the CDR3: TGTGCCAGCAGCTCGTACAGGGTCTTGAACACTGAAGCTTTCTTT.

This sequence joins TRBV6-5 and TRBJ2-7; D unclear. CDR1 MNHEY and CDR2 SVGAGI come from the germline V gene. Trimming took off 7 bases at V and 0 bases at J, with 13 bases between the two ends. This CDR3 is 14 amino acids long. The chain's CDR3 is CASNNPTVSYEQYV. CDR3 nucleotides: TGTGCCAGCAATAACCCGACTGTCTCCTACGAGCAGTACGTC.

This chain uses TRBV5-1 with TRBJ2-5, with 15 positions matching TRBD2. This CDR3 contains 19 residues. Germline V CDR1 and CDR2: SGHRS, YFSETQ. The ends lost 4 bases at V and 2 bases at J; junction bases unmatched: 12. In DNA, the CDR3 is TGCGCCAGCAGCAGATCTCCGGGACTAGCGGGGGGACGACAAGAGACCCAGTACTTC. This encodes CASSRSPGLAGGRQETQYF.

The chain carries TRBV4-1 and TRBJ2-1; tentatively, D is TRBD2 (5 bases). This CDR3 comprises 16 residues. The V end was cut by 3 bases, the J end by 6 bases, with 18 bases between. Germline assignment: CDR1 MGHRA and CDR2 YSYEKL. The chain's CDR3 is CASSQGSHPTSNEQFF. The CDR3 DNA follows: TGCGCCAGCAGCCAGGGCAGTCACCCTACTAGCAATGAGCAGTTCTTC.

CDR3 in amino acids: CATSKDRSQGEQYV. In DNA form, the CDR3 reads TGTGCCACCAGCAAGGACAGATCGCAGGGCGAGCAGTACGTC. V gene TRBV15 combines with J gene TRBJ2-7; D perhaps matches TRBD1 (6 bases). The CDR3 extends over 14 amino acids. V was trimmed by 4 bases and J by 6 bases, leaving 16 bases between them. Germline-derived CDR1 and CDR2 are LNHNV and YYDKDF (reference sequence).

V is TRBV6-6 and J is TRBJ2-7; the D gene is possibly TRBD2 (5 bases). The CDR3 loop spans 14 amino acids. From germline, CDR1 is MNHNY and CDR2 SVGAGI (reference sequence). Trimming removed 0 bases from V and 5 bases from J, with 11 bases in between. The CDR3 here is CASSYSGSPDEQYF. As DNA, the CDR3 is TGTGCCAGCAGTTACTCGGGGAGCCCGGACGAGCAGTACTTC.

V and J are TRBV29-1 and TRBJ1-2, with D perhaps matching TRBD1 (5 bases). This CDR3 is 13 amino acids long. With 1 base removed from V and 6 bases from J, the gap between germline ends came to 12 bases. Germline V gene sequence: CDR1 SQVTM, CDR2 ANQGSEA. The CDR3 sequence: CSVEVKGLDGYTF. The CDR3 region has the DNA TGCAGCGTTGAAGTAAAGGGGTTGGATGGCTACACCTTC. Together with reference TRBV29-1 and TRBJ1-2, the CDR3 gives the full variable domain: SAVISQKPSRDICQRGTSLTIQCQVDSQVTMMFWYRQQPGQSLTLIATANQGSEATYESGFVIDKFPISRPNLTFSTLTVSNMSPEDSSIYLCSVEVKGLDGYTFGSGTRLTVV.

J is TRBJ1-1 and V is TRBV3-1 (or the pseudogene TRBV3-2); 9 nucleotides match TRBD1. The germline CDR1 and CDR2 sequences are LGHDT and YNNKEL (reference sequence). The CDR3 extends over 14 amino acids. The V gene end was trimmed by 6 bases and the J gene end by 2 bases; junction bases not matched to a gene: 4. CDR3: CASRGDRVNTEAFF. CDR3 nucleotides: TGTGCCAGCAGGGGGGACAGGGTAAACACTGAAGCTTTCTTT.

V and J are TRBV7-8 and TRBJ1-1; TRBD1 is a possible D gene (6 bases). Per germline, CDR1 SGHVS and CDR2 FQNEAQ. CDR3 length equals 15 residues. V lost 4 bases, J lost 6 bases, and 18 bases lay in between. The CDR3 DNA sequence: TGTGCCAGCAGCTCGTCGACAGGCTTTCCCCCTGAAGCTTTCTTT. Protein: CASSSSTGFPPEAFF.

The chain couples TRBV7-9 to TRBJ1-4; 9 bases agree with TRBD1. This CDR3 has 15 amino acids. V gave up 1 base and J gave up 6 bases; unmatched junction bases: 3. CDR1 is SEHNR and CDR2 is FQNEAQ in the germline V gene (reference sequence). The CDR3 DNA reads TGTGCCAGCAGCTTAGGTGACAGGGGGGATGAAAAACTGTTTTTT. It encodes CASSLGDRGDEKLFF.

The chain links TRBV15 to TRBJ2-5, with 14 positions matching TRBD2. The CDR3 totals 16 residues. With 1 base clipped from V and 7 bases from J, the junction kept 5 bases outside the gene matches. Germline CDR1 LNHNV, CDR2 YYDKDF (reference sequence). DNA for the CDR3: TGTGCCACCAGCAGAGCTTTAGGACTAGCGGGAGGGACCCAGTACTTC. Encoded protein: CATSRALGLAGGTQYF.

The chain combines TRBV4-1 with TRBJ2-3, with TRBD2 identical over 11 bases. The ends lost 0 bases at V and 6 bases at J; junction bases unmatched: 5. The CDR3 spans 16 residues. Germline loops: CDR1 MGHRA, CDR2 YSYEKL. The CDR3 bases are TGCGCCAGCAGCCAAGAATTAGCGGGAGGGCGGGATACGCAGTATTTT. This translates into CASSQELAGGRDTQYF.

The chain recombines TRBV18 with TRBJ1-2; no firm D call. The CDR3 extends over 14 amino acids. Trimming left V 2 bases short and J 5 bases short, with 12 bases between. The germline CDR1 and CDR2 sequences are KGHSH and LQKENI. The DNA for the CDR3 is TGTGCCAGCTCACCAGGAGAGGGCCCTTATGGCTACACCTTC. Its translation is CASSPGEGPYGYTF.

The chain combines TRBV7-6 with TRBJ2-1; 10 bases align to TRBD2. The germline CDR1 and CDR2 sequences are SGHVS and FNYEAQ. This CDR3 has 16 amino acids. After removal of 1 base from V and 4 bases from J, the junction contained 4 bases not matched to a gene. The CDR3 region is CASSLEPAGGYNEQFF. The CDR3 coding sequence is TGTGCCAGCAGCTTAGAGCCAGCGGGAGGGTACAATGAGCAGTTCTTC.

The J gene is TRBJ1-5, the V gene TRBV12-3 or TRBV12-4; D uncertain. Deletions cut 6 bases from V and 6 bases from J, with 9 bases between. The CDR3 has 12 residues. CDR3 sequence (DNA): TGTGCCAGCAGCAACAGTATTCAGCCCCAGCATTTT. As protein: CASSNSIQPQHF.

The V and J genes are TRBV11-2 and TRBJ1-1, with a possible D match to TRBD1 (5 bases). Germline V gene lookup returns CDR1 SGHAT and CDR2 FQNNGV. Between the trimmed V and J ends, which lost 1 base and 1 base, there was a span of 13 bases. The CDR3 totals 16 residues. The CDR3 DNA reads as TGTGCCAGCAGCTTAGTGGCAGGGTACGGGAACACTGAAGCTTTCTTT. It encodes CASSLVAGYGNTEAFF.

A few counts support this clone. CDR3 nucleotide sequence: TGTGCCACCAGGGGACAGGGAAATCAGCCCCAGCATTTT. Protein sequence: CATRGQGNQPQHF. The genes are TRBV6-5 and TRBJ1-5; TRBD1 agrees at 9 bases. Trimming took 10 bases from V and 4 from J; bases not matched to a gene: 5. Germline loops: CDR1 MNHEY, CDR2 SVGAGI. The CDR3 is 13 amino acids.

The chain recombines TRBV10-1 with TRBJ2-3; 9 bases agree with TRBD2. The CDR3 contains 15 residues. V dropped 4 bases and J dropped 7; count of bases not matched to a gene: 9. Germline lookup yields CDR1 WNHNN and CDR2 SYGVQD (reference sequence). The DNA for the CDR3 is TGCGCCAGCAGTGGGACGCGGGAGGGCCTATATACGCAGTATTTT. Its protein is CASSGTREGLYTQYF.

V is TRBV6-5 and J is TRBJ2-4; the D is unclear. The CDR3 length is 12 residues. Germline values: CDR1 MNHEY, CDR2 SVGAGI. Between the trimmed V and J ends, which lost 6 bases and 12 bases, there was a span of 15 bases. The CDR3 DNA sequence: TGTGCCAGCAGCTCACTTCCTTCGGGTCAGTACTTC. It translates to CASSSLPSGQYF.

The V and J genes are TRBV6-5 and TRBJ2-1, with 8 positions matching TRBD2. The J segment lost 4 bases and the V segment lost 2 bases, leaving 4 bases of the junction unmatched. Germline-derived CDR1 and CDR2 are MNHEY and SVGAGI. CDR3 length: 15 residues. This CDR3 is CASSYVAGPYNEQFF. CDR3 coding DNA: TGTGCCAGCAGTTACGTAGCGGGACCTTACAATGAGCAGTTCTTC.

The CDR3 region is CASSVLQGGIGYGYTF. The CDR3 nucleotides are TGTGCCAGCAGCGTCTTACAGGGTGGGATTGGCTATGGCTACACCTTC. The V gene is TRBV9, the J gene TRBJ1-2; D is perhaps TRBD1 (6 bases). V was pared by 2 bases and J by 4 bases, with 18 bases between. This CDR3 has 16 residues. Germline loops: CDR1 SGDLS, CDR2 YYNGEE.

The gene calls are TRBV2 and TRBJ2-6, with 7 positions matching TRBD2. Germline V CDR1 and CDR2: SNHLY, FYNNEI. The V and J ends lost 8 bases and 2 bases, in that order; junction bases with no gene match: 9. The CDR3 runs 16 residues. The CDR3 region has the DNA TGTGCCAGCCTGAGGTTTGCGGGGGCTGGGGCCAACGTCCTGACTTTC. Encoded protein: CASLRFAGAGANVLTF.

V is TRBV5-1 and J is TRBJ1-3; 8 bases match TRBD1. CDR3 size: 15 residues. CDR1 SGHRS and CDR2 YFSETQ come from the germline V gene. V shed 4 bases and J 2 bases; nucleotides not matched to a gene: 5. The CDR3 nucleotides read TGCGCCAGCAGCGTTGGACAGGGACCTGGAAACACCATATATTTT. Encoded protein: CASSVGQGPGNTIYF.

The rearrangement uses TRBV5-5 and TRBJ2-7; D is uncertain. The CDR3 contains 14 residues. Germline assignment: CDR1 SGHKS and CDR2 YYEKEE (reference sequence). Between the trimmed V and J ends, which lost 0 bases and 1 base, there was a span of 8 bases. The CDR3 loop is CASSLDITSYEQYF. CDR3 DNA: TGTGCCAGCAGCTTGGACATCACATCCTACGAGCAGTACTTC.